This paragraph covers one T cell receptor beta chain sequence. Its antigen is undetermined. PCR amplification relied on 60 Vbeta primers (plus 13 Jbeta primers). Authors' analysis steps: In a later analysis, roughly 86 million unique TCR beta chains included roughly 11 million shared by two or more donors. Data came from immunoSEQ multiplex PCR; TCRdb stores just in-frame clones and leaves some out. That table furnishes V, J and clone size, whereas the DNA furnished D and trimming. The sample includes 100,000 to 150,000 clones, 60% to 75% seen only once; the top ten take roughly 4.1%. The data were taken from a study of cytomegalovirus exposure and HLA in healthy donors. Germline V gene sequence: CDR1 MDHEN, CDR2 SYDVKM. After removal of 5 bases from V and 6 bases from J, the junction contained 9 bases not matched to a gene. The CDR3 covers 15 residues. Study observations and caveats: Researchers had no immune exposure information except CMV serostatus available. Some V segments (TRBV6-2 and TRBV6-3 among them) were excluded as indistinguishable.

The receptor was isolated from a woman aged 50 to 65 in good health and CMV-seropositive. The J gene is TRBJ2-1, the V gene TRBV28, with 8 bases lining up with TRBD2. The specimen was PBMCs. CDR3 loop: CASSLYSGGPNEQFF. CDR3 in DNA: TGTGCCAGCAGTCTCTACTCGGGGGGGCCCAATGAGCAGTTCTTC.